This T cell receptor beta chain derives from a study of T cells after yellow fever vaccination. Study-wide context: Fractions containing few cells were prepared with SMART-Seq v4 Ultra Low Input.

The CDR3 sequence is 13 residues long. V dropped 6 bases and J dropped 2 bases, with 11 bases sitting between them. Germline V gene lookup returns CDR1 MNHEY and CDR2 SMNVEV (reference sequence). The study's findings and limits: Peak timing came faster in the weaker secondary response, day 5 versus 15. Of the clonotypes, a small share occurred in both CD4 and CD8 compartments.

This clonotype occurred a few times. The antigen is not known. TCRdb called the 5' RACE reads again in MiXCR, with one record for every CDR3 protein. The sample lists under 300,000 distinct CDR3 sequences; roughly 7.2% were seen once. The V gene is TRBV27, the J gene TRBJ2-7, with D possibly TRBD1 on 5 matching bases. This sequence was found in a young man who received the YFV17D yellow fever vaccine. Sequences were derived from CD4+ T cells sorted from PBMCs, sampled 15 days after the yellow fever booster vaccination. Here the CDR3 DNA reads TGTGCCAGCAGGAAAGGGGTGACCTACGAGCAGTACTTC. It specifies CASRKGVTYEQYF.